The present T cell receptor beta chain was sequenced within a study of blood T cell repertoires in COVID-19. Study-level background: The samples span acute and convalescent COVID-19 from the United States, Italy and Spain. T cells, B-cell-depleted T cells, or PBMCs supplied cDNA or gDNA.

Original processing notes: The assay estimated nucleated cells by amplifying reference gene primers. Data came from immunoSEQ multiplex PCR; TCRdb stores just in-frame clones and leaves some out. Clone size and V and J calls were adopted from that table, with D and trimming inferred from the DNA. The table lists about 330,000 clones, around four fifths of them singletons, with around 1.2% in the top ten. This clone was picked up a small number of times. V shed 0 bases and J shed 4 bases, with 12 bases lying between them. Germline values: CDR1 LGHNA, CDR2 YSLEER. The CDR3 length is 15 residues. This TCR was sampled from a woman between 45 and 60 years old with acute or convalescent COVID-19. The chain employs TRBV4-3 and TRBJ2-5, with unresolved D. The sequenced sample consisted of peripheral blood. The CDR3 coding sequence is TGCGCCAGCAGCCAAGATAGTAGATGGGCAGAGACCCAGTACTTC. Translated, it gives CASSQDSRWAETQYF.